Described below is a single T cell receptor beta chain sequence and its context. The antigen is not known. Sequenced by immunoSEQ multiplex PCR; TCRdb stores in-frame clones only, minus some. This table has approximately 1,600 clones, roughly 28% appearing once. The data originate from a study of T cells in localized non-small cell lung cancer. Study-wide findings and caveats: For the top 100 tumor clones, a median about 50 also appeared in adjacent lung.

CDR3 length: 14 residues. V shed 7 bases and J 5 bases; nucleotides not matched to a gene: 7. Germline lookup yields CDR1 MDHEN and CDR2 SYDVKM. The sample here was lung tumor tissue, taken before any cancer treatment. The sequence came from a man between 40 and 70 years old with stage I lung adenocarcinoma. The rearrangement uses TRBV28 and TRBJ1-5, with TRBD1 matching 8 bases. The CDR3: CASTPTGGHQPQHF. CDR3 nucleotide sequence: TGTGCCAGCACGCCCACAGGGGGACATCAGCCCCAGCATTTT. Supplemented by reference TRBV28 and TRBJ1-5, the full variable domain reads DVKVTQSSRYLVKRTGEKVFLECVQDMDHENMFWYRQDPGLGLRLIYFSYDVKMKEKGDIPEGYSVSREKKERFSLILESASTNQTSMYLCASTPTGGHQPQHFGDGTRLSIL.